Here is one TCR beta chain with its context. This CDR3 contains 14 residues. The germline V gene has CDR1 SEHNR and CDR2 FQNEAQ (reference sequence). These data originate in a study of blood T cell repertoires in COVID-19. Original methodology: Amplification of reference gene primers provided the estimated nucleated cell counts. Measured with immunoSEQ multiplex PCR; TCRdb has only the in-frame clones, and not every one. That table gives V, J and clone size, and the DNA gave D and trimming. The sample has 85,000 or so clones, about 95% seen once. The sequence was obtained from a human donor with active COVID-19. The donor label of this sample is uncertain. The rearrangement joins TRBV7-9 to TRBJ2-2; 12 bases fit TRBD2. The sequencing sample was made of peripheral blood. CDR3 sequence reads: CKTGLAGNTGELFF. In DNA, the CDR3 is TGTAAAACCGGACTAGCGGGAAACACCGGGGAGCTGTTTTTT.